The 15 T cell receptor beta chains below all came from one sample that was sequenced in a study of blood T cell repertoires in COVID-19. Produced via immunoSEQ multiplex PCR; TCRdb's table is partial and in-frame only. The data contain roughly 150,000 clones, roughly nine tenths of them seen just once; the ten biggest clones take up roughly 12%. The sequenced sample consisted of peripheral blood. These receptors all stem from a man younger than 35 with COVID-19, enrolled during active disease.

The V call is TRBV7-9, the J call TRBJ2-2; D may be TRBD1 (5 bases). V gave up 4 bases and J gave up 6 bases, with 12 bases separating them. Germline CDR1 is SEHNR and CDR2 is FQNEAQ (reference sequence). The CDR3 has 14 amino acids. This CDR3 is CASSSQGLAGELFF. The CDR3 region has the DNA TGTGCCAGCAGCTCCCAGGGTTTAGCCGGGGAGCTGTTTTTT.

This chain joins TRBV2 and TRBJ2-3, with 10 positions matching TRBD2. Unmatched junction bases numbered 3, after V lost 3 bases and J lost 6 bases. Germline V lookup: CDR1 SNHLY, CDR2 FYNNEI. The CDR3 runs to 14 residues. Here the CDR3 reads CASSDLAGVDTQYF. CDR3 nucleotide sequence: TGTGCCAGCAGTGATCTAGCGGGAGTGGATACGCAGTATTTT.

The rearrangement joins TRBV27 to TRBJ2-1; a possible D gene is TRBD2 (5 bases). Trimming left V 5 bases short and J 1 base short, with 15 bases between. Germline-derived CDR1 and CDR2 are MNHEY and SMNVEV (reference sequence). CDR3 length equals 16 residues. The CDR3 region has the DNA TGTGCCAGCAGTCCCCCTCTCGGGAAGTCCTACAATGAGCAGTTCTTC. Residues: CASSPPLGKSYNEQFF.

The chain has TRBV5-4 and TRBJ2-1; 10 positions agree with TRBD2. Trimming took 0 bases from V and 1 from J; bases not matched to a gene: 1. The CDR3 contains 16 residues. CDR1 and CDR2 (germline): SGHNT, YYREEE (reference sequence). The DNA of the CDR3 is TGTGCCAGCAGCTTGGCTAGCGGGGGTTCCTACAATGAGCAGTTCTTC. Translation: CASSLASGGSYNEQFF.

The J gene is TRBJ1-2, the V gene TRBV20-1, with 7 bases lining up with TRBD1. The CDR3 is 13 amino acids. V trimming: 3 bases; J trimming: 6 bases; junction bases outside the gene matches: 7. The germline V gene has CDR1 DFQATT and CDR2 SNEGSKA (reference sequence). CDR3 DNA sequence: TGCAGTGCTAGTCGACGGGACAGCCATGGCTACACCTTC. As protein: CSASRRDSHGYTF.

The chain couples TRBV4-1 to TRBJ2-7, with D perhaps TRBD2 (5 bases). CDR3 length: 17 residues. V lost 4 bases to trimming and J lost 0 bases, with 19 bases between them. Germline V gene data show CDR1 as MGHRA and CDR2 as YSYEKL. CDR3 DNA sequence: TGCGCCAGCAGCCCCCTAGGAGGTTTCGTGAGCTCCTACGAGCAGTACTTC. It is translated as CASSPLGGFVSSYEQYF.

Concerning this clone: This sample includes further DNA sequences coding for the same CDR3. This chain links TRBV9 with TRBJ2-7; 10 positions agree with TRBD1. The CDR3 is 15 amino acids. Trimming at V came to 2 bases and at J to 2 bases, leaving 4 bases not matched to a gene. The germline V gene has CDR1 SGDLS and CDR2 YYNGEE. CDR3 nucleotide sequence: TGTGCCAGCAGCGTCGAAGGACAGGGGGCCTACGAGCAGTACTTC. Protein product: CASSVEGQGAYEQYF.

This clone was seen just once. The chain has TRBV7-9 and TRBJ1-5, with D perhaps matching TRBD1 (5 bases). The germline gives CDR1 SEHNR, CDR2 FQNEAQ (reference sequence). V was pared by 5 bases and J by 7 bases, with 9 bases between. This CDR3 is built from 12 residues. In DNA form, the CDR3 reads TGTGCCAGCAGCATCGGGGGGCAGCCCCAGCATTTT. This translates into CASSIGGQPQHF.

The rearrangement links TRBV29-1 to TRBJ1-5; TRBD1 matches 7 bases. There are 16 residues in the CDR3. Germline V lookup: CDR1 SQVTM, CDR2 ANQGSEA. J was trimmed by 0 bases and V by 0 bases; bases with no gene match: 5. The CDR3 spells CSVEEGGGTSNQPQHF. The CDR3 DNA sequence: TGCAGCGTTGAAGAAGGGGGCGGAACTAGCAATCAGCCCCAGCATTTT. Full variable domain (missing parts from reference TRBV29-1 and TRBJ1-5): SAVISQKPSRDICQRGTSLTIQCQVDSQVTMMFWYRQQPGQSLTLIATANQGSEATYESGFVIDKFPISRPNLTFSTLTVSNMSPEDSSIYLCSVEEGGGTSNQPQHFGDGTRLSIL.

The rearrangement joins TRBV2 to TRBJ1-2, with D hard to call. Germline V gene sequence: CDR1 SNHLY, CDR2 FYNNEI. The CDR3 is made up of 11 amino acids. V lost 9 bases to trimming and J lost 2 bases, with 7 bases between them. CDR3 bases: TGTGCCAGTACATTGAACTATGGCTACACCTTC. This sequence encodes CASTLNYGYTF.

This chain connects TRBV29-1 to TRBJ2-2; 9 bases fit TRBD2. CDR1 is SQVTM and CDR2 is ANQGSEA in the germline V gene. CDR3 length: 15 residues. After removal of 7 bases from V and 6 bases from J, the junction contained 12 bases not matched to a gene. The CDR3 DNA reads TGCAGCGCGGGGTGGCTAGCGGGATTGCCCGGGGAGCTGTTTTTT. Its translation is CSAGWLAGLPGELFF.

The chain recombines TRBV11-2 with TRBJ2-7, with TRBD1 matching 9 bases. Trimming at V came to 6 bases and at J to 1 base, leaving 10 bases not matched to a gene. CDR3 length equals 16 residues. The germline gives CDR1 SGHAT, CDR2 FQNNGV. Here the CDR3 DNA reads TGTGCCAGCAGGAGCACGGGGACAGGGTGGTCCTACGAGCAGTACTTC. Its protein is CASRSTGTGWSYEQYF.

The chain has TRBV12-3 or TRBV12-4 and TRBJ2-7; D remains unclear. This CDR3 spans 11 amino acids. The V gene lost 5 bases and the J gene lost 3 bases, with 5 bases spanning the gap. The CDR3 DNA is TGTGCCAGCAGTCAGAACTACGAGCAGTACTTC. Its protein is CASSQNYEQYF.

The chain joins TRBV6-4 to TRBJ1-1; D may be TRBD1 (5 bases). This CDR3 is 13 amino acids long. In germline, CDR1 is MRHNA, CDR2 SNTAGT. The V and J ends lost 3 bases and 3 bases respectively, with 8 bases between them. The CDR3 loop reads CASSEGPDTEAFF. In DNA form, the CDR3 reads TGTGCCAGCAGTGAGGGGCCGGACACTGAAGCTTTCTTT.

This clone was seen more than once but under ten times. The chain is built from TRBV24-1 and TRBJ1-2; D may be TRBD1 (6 bases). Germline V lookup: CDR1 KGHDR, CDR2 SFDVKD. The CDR3 contains 13 residues. The V and J ends lost 9 bases and 3 bases respectively, with 13 bases between them. The CDR3 protein is CATFQGPDYGYTF. In nucleotides, the CDR3 is TGTGCCACCTTCCAGGGGCCCGACTATGGCTACACCTTC.